Listed below are T cell receptor beta chains from one sample, sequenced in a study of blood T cells in healthy people across ages. Each CDR3 protein gets one entry after TCRdb re-called the 5' RACE reads with MiXCR. The sample records about 760,000 distinct CDR3 sequences, approximately 53% being singletons. Source material: blood. The receptors originated from a man aged 40-49 years in good health. The CDR3 runs from the conserved cysteine through the conserved F or W. Each record gives: V gene, D gene, clone size, J gene, CDR3 protein, CDR3 DNA. A D gene is named only where the DNA matches it firmly. Clone size appears in some rows only: once, few, many, or a class for an expanded clone.

>TRBV20-1|.|.|TRBJ2-7
CSADRAGEQYF
TGCAGTGCTGACAGGGCGGGAGAGCAGTACTTC
>TRBV29-1|TRBD2|few|TRBJ2-1
CSVVMLAGSYNEQFF
TGCAGCGTTGTAATGCTAGCGGGCTCCTACAATGAGCAGTTCTTC
>TRBV12-5|TRBD1|.|TRBJ2-6
CASGSPDRVWSGANVLTF
TGTGCTAGTGGTTCCCCGGACAGGGTATGGTCTGGGGCCAACGTCCTGACTTTC
>TRBV28|.|.|TRBJ1-5
CASSLLGGPNQPQHF
TGTGCCAGCAGTTTACTTGGGGGTCCCAATCAGCCCCAGCATTTT
>TRBV5-1|.|.|TRBJ2-5
CASSLRGLGGGQETQYF
TGCGCCAGCAGCTTGAGAGGTCTCGGCGGTGGCCAAGAGACCCAGTACTTC
>TRBV7-2|TRBD1|few|TRBJ1-4
CASSPSTGAEKLFF
TGTGCCAGCAGCCCGAGTACAGGGGCTGAAAAACTGTTTTTT
>TRBV7-9|.|few|TRBJ1-2
CASSLAETYYGYTF
TGTGCCAGCAGCTTAGCGGAGACATACTATGGCTACACCTTC
>TRBV3-1|TRBD2|.|TRBJ2-5
CASSQDRSLAGLSETQYF
TGTGCCAGCAGCCAAGATCGTTCGCTAGCGGGGTTGTCAGAGACCCAGTACTTC
>TRBV9|TRBD1|.|TRBJ1-2
CASSAGTGGFLLANYGYTF
TGTGCCAGCAGCGCCGGGACAGGAGGATTCTTACTAGCTAACTATGGCTACACCTTC
>TRBV9|.|.|TRBJ2-2
CASSVVQYTGELFF
TGTGCCAGCAGCGTAGTTCAGTACACCGGGGAGCTGTTTTTT